Listed here are 15 T cell receptor beta chains from one sample, sequenced in a study of blood T cells in healthy people across ages. A J-beta primer mix and a sample-barcoded 5' primer were used in a second PCR of about 7 to 12 cycles. MiXCR was run by TCRdb on the 5' RACE reads, yielding one entry per CDR3 protein. The sample lists about 1.5 million distinct CDR3 sequences; roughly 43% were seen once. Sequencing was carried out using blood. The receptors derive from a woman between 18 and 30 years old in good health.

The V call is TRBV18, the J call TRBJ1-1; D is perhaps TRBD1 (5 bases). Germline V gene data show CDR1 as KGHSH and CDR2 as LQKENI. The CDR3 totals 15 residues. V was cut by 3 bases and J by 0 bases, with 11 bases left in between. The CDR3: CASSPWTTLNTEAFF. CDR3 nucleotide sequence: TGTGCCAGCTCACCGTGGACAACTTTGAACACTGAAGCTTTCTTT.

The rearrangement links TRBV5-1 to TRBJ1-2, with unresolved D. The V end was cut by 4 bases, the J end by 0 bases, with 13 bases between. CDR1 is SGHRS and CDR2 is YFSETQ in the germline V gene. This CDR3 contains 15 residues. The DNA of the CDR3 is TGCGCCAGCAGCCCGTCGCCGAGACCTAACTATGGCTACACCTTC. Its protein product is CASSPSPRPNYGYTF.

To note about this clonotype: The junction differs from germline at one of its ends, possibly a read error. The chain couples TRBV20-1 to TRBJ2-1; TRBD2 is a possible D gene (6 bases). The CDR3 is 15 amino acids. Germline V lookup: CDR1 DFQATT, CDR2 SNEGSKA (reference sequence). CDR3 nucleotides: TGCAGTGCTAGTGCGGGGCCCGACTCCGACAATGAGCAGTTCTTC. Amino acids: CSASAGPDSDNEQFF.

In this sample, this clonotype turned up a few times. V is TRBV15 and J is TRBJ2-5; D uncertain. Germline V gives CDR1 LNHNV, CDR2 YYDKDF (reference sequence). V was clipped by 2 bases and J by 2 bases, with 6 bases between them. There are 13 residues in the CDR3. The CDR3 DNA reads TGTGCCACCAGCAGAACCCCTCAAGAGACCCAGTACTTC. This sequence encodes CATSRTPQETQYF.

This clonotype has a handful of counts. This rearrangement joins TRBV7-8 to TRBJ2-3; a possible D gene is TRBD2 (6 bases). The germline V gene has CDR1 SGHVS and CDR2 FQNEAQ. The CDR3 runs 14 residues. V lost 10 bases to trimming and J lost 4 bases, with 18 bases between them. CDR3 bases: TGTGCCACATCAAGCGGGCAGGGCGCAGATACGCAGTATTTT. Translated, it gives CATSSGQGADTQYF.

The chain uses TRBV7-2 and TRBJ2-1; 10 bases line up with TRBD2. Germline V lookup: CDR1 SGHTA, CDR2 FQGNSA. Unmatched junction bases numbered 5, after V lost 1 base and J lost 2 bases. The CDR3 sequence is 17 residues long. CDR3 sequence reads: CASSLEVSGRTYNEQFF. DNA for the CDR3: TGTGCCAGCAGCTTAGAGGTTAGCGGGAGGACCTACAATGAGCAGTTCTTC.

CDR3 protein: CASSSKYGYTF. DNA of the CDR3: TGTGCCAGCAGTTCCAAATATGGCTACACCTTC. This chain links TRBV12-3 or TRBV12-4 with TRBJ1-2; D is undetermined. CDR3 length: 11 residues. Trimming stripped 4 bases from V and 5 bases from J, with 5 bases between.

This sequence joins TRBV4-1 and TRBJ1-4, with a possible D match to TRBD1 (5 bases). CDR3 length: 15 residues. The germline gives CDR1 MGHRA, CDR2 YSYEKL. The ends were cut back, 3 bases at V and 8 bases at J, with 16 bases in the middle. The CDR3 here is CASSQSGTRLEKLFF. CDR3 bases: TGCGCCAGCAGCCAGTCCGGGACTAGACTCGAAAAACTGTTTTTT.

This clonotype was found a few times. CDR3 nucleotides: TGTGCCAGCAGCCAATCCTCAATCGGTCTAGCCAATGAGCAGTTCTTC. Its translation: CASSQSSIGLANEQFF. The genes are TRBV4-2 and TRBJ2-1; possible D gene TRBD2, 5 bases. CDR1 LGHNA and CDR2 YNFKEQ come from the germline V gene. The CDR3 extends over 16 amino acids. V was trimmed by 2 bases and J by 6 bases, leaving 17 bases between them.

This clonotype is a singleton in its sample. The CDR3 here is CASSDTGRGRNEQFF. The CDR3 DNA sequence: TGTGCCAGCAGCGATACAGGAAGGGGTAGGAATGAGCAGTTCTTC. This chain connects TRBV7-9 to TRBJ2-1, with D possibly TRBD1 on 5 matching bases. Germline CDR1 SEHNR, CDR2 FQNEAQ (reference sequence). V was trimmed by 5 bases and J by 7 bases, leaving 18 bases between them. This CDR3 is built from 15 residues.

CDR3 residues: CASSPNPGQTSGGYTF. The CDR3 DNA follows: TGTGCCAGCTCCCCCAACCCGGGACAGACAAGCGGTGGCTACACCTTC. The chain recombines TRBV18 with TRBJ1-2, with 7 bases identical to TRBD1. The CDR3 runs to 16 residues. The germline CDR1 and CDR2 sequences are KGHSH and LQKENI. Trimming at V came to 6 bases and at J to 7 bases, leaving 17 bases not matched to a gene. Looking up the rest from reference TRBV18 and TRBJ1-2 gives the full variable domain: NAGVMQNPRHLVRRRGQEARLRCSPMKGHSHVYWYRQLPEEGLKFMVYLQKENIIDESGMPKERFSAEFPKEGPSILRIQQVVRGDSAAYFCASSPNPGQTSGGYTFGSGTRLTVV.

The rearrangement joins TRBV14 to TRBJ1-2; D may be TRBD1 (6 bases). The germline V gene has CDR1 SGHDN and CDR2 FVKESK. The CDR3 is 14 amino acids. Trimming removed 1 base at V and 4 bases at J, with 10 bases between. The CDR3 region has the DNA TGTGCCAGCAGCCAAGTAGGGGGAACCTATGGCTACACCTTC. This encodes CASSQVGGTYGYTF.

This clonotype was seen just once. CDR3 protein: CASSVYGVKRDTQYF. The CDR3 nucleotides are TGTGCCAGCAGCGTATACGGGGTCAAGAGAGATACGCAGTATTTT. V usage is TRBV9 and J usage is TRBJ2-3, with a possible D match to TRBD2 (5 bases). Germline V gene sequence: CDR1 SGDLS, CDR2 YYNGEE. V gave up 1 base and J gave up 5 bases, with 14 bases separating them. The CDR3 is 15 amino acids.

This clonotype was seen only once. This chain joins TRBV9 and TRBJ1-5, with D possibly TRBD1 on 6 matching bases. CDR3 length: 15 amino acids. Germline loops: CDR1 SGDLS, CDR2 YYNGEE. Trimming took off 0 bases at V and 5 bases at J, with 12 bases between the two ends. DNA of the CDR3: TGTGCCAGCAGCGTAGAAGGGGGAACGGATCAGCCCCAGCATTTT. It specifies CASSVEGGTDQPQHF. Full variable domain (missing parts from reference TRBV9 and TRBJ1-5): DSGVTQTPKHLITATGQRVTLRCSPRSGDLSVYWYQQSLDQGLQFLIQYYNGEERAKGNILERFSAQQFPDLHSELNLSSLELGDSALYFCASSVEGGTDQPQHFGDGTRLSIL.

The gene calls are TRBV11-2 and TRBJ2-5; D is perhaps TRBD1 (6 bases). Trimming pared 1 base from V and 7 bases from J, leaving 10 bases between. There are 13 residues in the CDR3. Germline CDR1 is SGHAT and CDR2 is FQNNGV. Here the CDR3 reads CASSLARGGTQYF. The CDR3 DNA reads TGTGCCAGCAGCTTAGCACGAGGGGGGACCCAGTACTTC. The complete variable domain, with remaining parts taken from reference TRBV11-2 and TRBJ2-5, reads EAGVAQSPRYKIIEKRQSVAFWCNPISGHATLYWYQQILGQGPKLLIQFQNNGVVDDSQLPKDRFSAERLKGVDSTLKIQPAKLEDSAVYLCASSLARGGTQYFGPGTRLLVL.